A selection of T cell receptor beta chains follows, all from one sample in a study of T cell changes during pregnancy in multiple sclerosis. Using immunoSEQ multiplex PCR, the repertoire was profiled, and TCRdb retains in-frame clones only, with some absent. The sample consists of approximately 34,000 clones, 90% of them appearing once. The input for sequencing was CD8+ T cells from peripheral blood mononuclear cells, taken in the first trimester of pregnancy. The receptors here all came from a female donor with multiple sclerosis, enrolled in a pregnancy study. Both conserved end residues are part of each CDR3. The D gene is left open where the match is weak. Some rows have no size entry. The others give once, few or many, or a class for an expanded clone.

J gene	V gene	D gene	clone size	CDR3 protein	CDR3 DNA
TRBJ2-7	TRBV5-1	TRBD2	-	CASSLVGGTNYEQYF	TGCGCCAGCAGCTTGGTAGGCGGGACTAACTACGAGCAGTACTTC
TRBJ2-1	TRBV6-5	TRBD2	-	CASNLAGAAEQFF	TGTGCCAGCAATCTAGCGGGAGCAGCTGAGCAGTTCTTC
TRBJ1-6	TRBV20-1	-	-	CSAREGPLHF	TGCAGTGCTAGGGAGGGTCCCCTCCACTTT
TRBJ2-1	TRBV19	TRBD1	-	CASKGGSLYNEQFF	TGTGCCAGTAAAGGGGGCTCCCTCTACAATGAGCAGTTCTTC
TRBJ1-2	TRBV28	TRBD1	-	CASSSQGAREILYGYTF	TGTGCCAGCAGTTCTCAGGGGGCTCGGGAAATCCTCTATGGCTACACCTTC
TRBJ2-5	TRBV28	-	-	CASSLFRIGSVETQYF	TGTGCCAGCAGTTTATTCCGCATTGGGAGCGTCGAGACCCAGTACTTC
TRBJ1-1	TRBV28	-	once	CASGAVMNTEAFF	TGTGCCAGCGGGGCGGTGATGAACACTGAAGCTTTCTTT
TRBJ2-7	TRBV5-8	-	once	CASSLESLSYEQYF	TGTGCCAGCAGCTTAGAGAGTCTCTCCTACGAGCAGTACTTC
TRBJ2-3	TRBV2	TRBD2	once	CASSEAKTGTSGTTDTQYF	TGTGCCAGCAGTGAAGCGAAGACCGGGACTAGCGGGACCACAGATACGCAGTATTTT
TRBJ2-7	TRBV9	TRBD1	-	CASSGSSGTGNEQYF	TGTGCCAGCAGCGGTTCCTCCGGGACAGGGAACGAGCAGTACTTC
TRBJ1-1	TRBV19	-	-	CASSIGRLGLDAFF	TGTGCCAGTAGTATAGGCCGTTTGGGCCTTGATGCTTTCTTT
TRBJ2-1	TRBV6-6	-	-	CASRHPSYNEQFF	TGTGCCAGCAGACACCCCTCCTACAATGAGCAGTTCTTC
TRBJ2-3	TRBV15	-	-	CATSPFRGATPQYF	TGTGCCACCAGCCCCTTCCGGGGAGCAACTCCGCAGTATTTT
TRBJ2-7	TRBV14	TRBD2	-	CASSQEGGRSYEQYF	TGTGCCAGCAGCCAAGAGGGAGGGCGCTCCTACGAGCAGTACTTC
TRBJ2-2	TRBV9	-	-	CASKASANTGELFF	TGTGCCAGCAAAGCTAGCGCAAACACCGGGGAGCTGTTTTTT
TRBJ2-2	TRBV18	-	-	CASSPRRANTGELFF	TGTGCCAGCTCACCACGCCGGGCGAACACCGGGGAGCTGTTTTTT
TRBJ1-2	TRBV29-1	-	once	CSVEDRRPYGYTF	TGCAGCGTTGAAGACCGGCGGCCTTATGGCTACACCTTC
TRBJ2-1	TRBV27	-	-	CASSSGYNEQFF	TGTGCCAGCTCTTCGGGGTACAATGAGCAGTTCTTC
TRBJ2-7	TRBV10-3	-	-	CAISEPEGHPYEQYF	TGTGCCATCAGTGAGCCCGAAGGACACCCCTACGAGCAGTACTTC
TRBJ2-5	TRBV27	TRBD2	-	CASSFISGGGFLETQYF	TGTGCCAGCAGTTTCATTTCGGGAGGAGGATTCTTAGAGACCCAGTACTTC
TRBJ2-7	TRBV5-6	-	-	CASSFVSEQYF	TGTGCCAGCAGCTTTGTGAGCGAGCAGTACTTC
TRBJ1-2	TRBV5-6	-	few	CASSLDSVVYGYTF	TGTGCCAGCAGCTTGGACTCGGTAGTCTATGGCTACACCTTC
TRBJ1-5	TRBV5-6	-	-	CASSLADSNQPQHF	TGTGCCAGCAGCTTGGCAGATAGCAATCAGCCCCAGCATTTT
TRBJ1-4	TRBV6-5	TRBD1	-	CASTYAGGNEKLFF	TGTGCCAGCACTTATGCAGGGGGCAATGAAAAACTGTTTTTT
TRBJ2-7	TRBV28	-	once	CASSLSIEQYF	TGTGCCAGCAGTTTGTCCATCGAGCAGTACTTC
TRBJ2-2	TRBV28	TRBD1	-	CASSLLPKTGLTGELFF	TGTGCCAGCAGCCTCCTGCCTAAGACAGGGCTCACCGGGGAGCTGTTTTTT
TRBJ2-7	TRBV6-1	TRBD1	-	CASSEGDSSYEQYF	TGTGCCAGCAGTGAAGGGGACAGCTCCTACGAGCAGTACTTC
TRBJ2-5	TRBV19	-	-	CASSIVDRGGETQYF	TGTGCCAGTAGTATAGTTGACAGGGGAGGGGAGACCCAGTACTTC
TRBJ2-3	TRBV27	-	-	CASSLYRRALDTQYF	TGTGCCAGCAGTTTATATCGGCGGGCCCTAGATACGCAGTATTTT
TRBJ2-3	TRBV27	TRBD1	-	CASSPLRTGVGTDTQYF	TGTGCCAGCAGTCCCCTCCGTACAGGGGTAGGGACAGATACGCAGTATTTT